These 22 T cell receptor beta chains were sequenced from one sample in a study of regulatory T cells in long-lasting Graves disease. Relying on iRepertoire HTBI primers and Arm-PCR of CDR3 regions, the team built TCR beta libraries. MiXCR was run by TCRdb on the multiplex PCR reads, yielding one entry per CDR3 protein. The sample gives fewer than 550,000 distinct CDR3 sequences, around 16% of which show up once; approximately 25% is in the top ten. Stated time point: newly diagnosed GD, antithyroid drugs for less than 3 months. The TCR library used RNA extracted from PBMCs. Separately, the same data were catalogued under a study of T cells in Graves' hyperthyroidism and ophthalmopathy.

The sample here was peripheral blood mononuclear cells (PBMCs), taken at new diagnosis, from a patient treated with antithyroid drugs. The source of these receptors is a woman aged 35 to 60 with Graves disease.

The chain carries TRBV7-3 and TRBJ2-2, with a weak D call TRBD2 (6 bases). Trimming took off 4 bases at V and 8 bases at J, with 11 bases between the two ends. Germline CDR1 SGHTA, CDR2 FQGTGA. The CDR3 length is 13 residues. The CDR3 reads CASSSVAGGELFF. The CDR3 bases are TGTGCCAGCAGCTCCGTGGCGGGAGGGGAGCTGTTTTTT.

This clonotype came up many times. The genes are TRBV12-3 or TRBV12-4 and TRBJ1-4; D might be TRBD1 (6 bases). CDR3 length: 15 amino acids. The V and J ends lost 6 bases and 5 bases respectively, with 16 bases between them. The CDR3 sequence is CASSPWGGANEKLFF. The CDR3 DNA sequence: TGTGCCAGCAGCCCGTGGGGGGGCGCCAATGAAAAACTGTTTTTT.

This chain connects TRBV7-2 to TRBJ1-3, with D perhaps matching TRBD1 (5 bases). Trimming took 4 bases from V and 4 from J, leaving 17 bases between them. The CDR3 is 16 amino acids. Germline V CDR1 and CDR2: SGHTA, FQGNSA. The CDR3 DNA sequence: TGTGCCAGCAGCTACTCTCAGGGTTTGCGCGGAAACACCATATATTTT. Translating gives CASSYSQGLRGNTIYF.

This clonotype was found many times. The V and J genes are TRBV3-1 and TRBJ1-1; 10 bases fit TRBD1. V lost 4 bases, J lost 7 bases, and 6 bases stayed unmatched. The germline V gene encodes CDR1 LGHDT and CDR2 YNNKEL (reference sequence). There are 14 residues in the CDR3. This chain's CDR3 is CASSPETGGIEAFF. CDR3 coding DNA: TGTGCCAGCAGCCCGGAGACAGGGGGCATTGAAGCTTTCTTT.

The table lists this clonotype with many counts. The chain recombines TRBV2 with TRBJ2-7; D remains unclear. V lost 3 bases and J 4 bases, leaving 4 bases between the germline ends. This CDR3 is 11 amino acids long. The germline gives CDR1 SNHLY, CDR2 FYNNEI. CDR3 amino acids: CASSEMYEQYF. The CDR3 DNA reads TGTGCCAGCAGTGAGATGTACGAGCAGTACTTC. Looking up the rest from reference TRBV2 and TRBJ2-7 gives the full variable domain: EPEVTQTPSHQVTQMGQEVILRCVPISNHLYFYWYRQILGQKVEFLVSFYNNEISEKSEIFDDQFSVERPDGSNFTLKIRSTKLEDSAMYFCASSEMYEQYFGPGTRLTVT.

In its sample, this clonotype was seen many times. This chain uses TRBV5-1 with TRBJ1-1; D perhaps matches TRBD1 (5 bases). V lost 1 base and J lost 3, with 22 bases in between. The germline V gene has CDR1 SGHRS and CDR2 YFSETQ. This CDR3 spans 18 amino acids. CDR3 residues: CASSLHDPPGRIHTEAFF. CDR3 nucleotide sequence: TGCGCCAGCAGCTTGCATGATCCCCCAGGGCGGATTCACACTGAAGCTTTCTTT.

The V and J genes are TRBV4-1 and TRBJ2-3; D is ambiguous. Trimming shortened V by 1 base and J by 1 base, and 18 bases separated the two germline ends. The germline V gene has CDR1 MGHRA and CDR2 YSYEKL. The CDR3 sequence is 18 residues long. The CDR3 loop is CASSQALAGLLRTDTQYF. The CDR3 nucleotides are TGCGCCAGCAGCCAAGCTTTAGCAGGTCTCCTTCGCACAGATACGCAGTATTTT.

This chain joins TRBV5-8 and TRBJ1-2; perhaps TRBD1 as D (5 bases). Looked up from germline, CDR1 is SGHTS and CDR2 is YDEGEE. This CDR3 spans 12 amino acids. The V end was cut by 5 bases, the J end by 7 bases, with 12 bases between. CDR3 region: CASSFSGSGYTF. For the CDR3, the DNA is TGTGCCAGCAGTTTCTCAGGGTCTGGCTACACCTTC.

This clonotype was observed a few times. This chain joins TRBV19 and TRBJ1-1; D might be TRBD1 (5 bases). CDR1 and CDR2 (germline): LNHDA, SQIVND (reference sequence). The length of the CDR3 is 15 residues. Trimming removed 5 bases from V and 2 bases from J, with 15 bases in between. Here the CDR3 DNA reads TGTGCCAGTAGTGGCAACGGGGGAGTTAACACTGAAGCTTTCTTT. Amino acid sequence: CASSGNGGVNTEAFF.

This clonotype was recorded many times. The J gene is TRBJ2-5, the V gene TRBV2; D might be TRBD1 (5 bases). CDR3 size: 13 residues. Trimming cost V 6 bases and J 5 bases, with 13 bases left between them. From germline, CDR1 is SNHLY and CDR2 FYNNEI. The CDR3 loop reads CASRWTSDETQYF. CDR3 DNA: TGTGCCAGCAGGTGGACATCCGACGAGACCCAGTACTTC.

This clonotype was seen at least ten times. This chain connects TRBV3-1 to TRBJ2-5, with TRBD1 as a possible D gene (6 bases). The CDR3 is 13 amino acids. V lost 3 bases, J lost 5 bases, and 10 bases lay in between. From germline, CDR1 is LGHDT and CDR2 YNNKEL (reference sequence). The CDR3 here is CASSQGRGETQYF. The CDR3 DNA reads TGTGCCAGCAGCCAGGGTAGGGGGGAGACCCAGTACTTC.

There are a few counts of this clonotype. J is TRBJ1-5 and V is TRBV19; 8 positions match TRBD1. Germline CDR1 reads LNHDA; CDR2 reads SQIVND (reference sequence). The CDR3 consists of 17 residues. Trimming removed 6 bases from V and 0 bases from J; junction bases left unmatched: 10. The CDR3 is CASSVTGQVNSNQPQHF. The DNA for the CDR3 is TGTGCCAGTAGCGTAACGGGACAGGTAAATAGCAATCAGCCCCAGCATTTT.

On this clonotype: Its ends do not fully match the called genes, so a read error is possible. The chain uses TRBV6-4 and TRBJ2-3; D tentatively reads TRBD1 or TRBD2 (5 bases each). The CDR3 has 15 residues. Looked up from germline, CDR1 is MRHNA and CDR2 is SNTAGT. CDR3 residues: CASSSGIGGTDTQYF. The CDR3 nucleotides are TGCGCCAGCAGTTCCGGGATAGGGGGCACAGATACGCAGTATTTT.

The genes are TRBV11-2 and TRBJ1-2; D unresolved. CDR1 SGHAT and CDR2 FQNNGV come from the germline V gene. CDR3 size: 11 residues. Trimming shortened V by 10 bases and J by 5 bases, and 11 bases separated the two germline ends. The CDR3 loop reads CATGGGYGYTF. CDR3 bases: TGTGCCACGGGCGGAGGGTATGGCTACACCTTC.

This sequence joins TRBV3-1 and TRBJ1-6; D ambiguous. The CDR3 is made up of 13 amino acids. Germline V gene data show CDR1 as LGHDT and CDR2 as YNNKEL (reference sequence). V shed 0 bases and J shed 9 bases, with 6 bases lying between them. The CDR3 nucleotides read TGTGCCAGCAGCCAAGAAGGTACTTCACCCCTCCACTTT. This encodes CASSQEGTSPLHF.

The CDR3 DNA reads TGCAGCGTTGGTAGGTTCCCCTACGAGCAGTTCTTC. Its translation: CSVGRFPYEQFF. The chain combines TRBV29-1 with TRBJ2-7; D is ambiguous. The J call may be mistaken, given a closer DNA end match to TRBJ2-1. The CDR3 contains 12 residues. Germline V gives CDR1 SQVTM, CDR2 ANQGSEA.

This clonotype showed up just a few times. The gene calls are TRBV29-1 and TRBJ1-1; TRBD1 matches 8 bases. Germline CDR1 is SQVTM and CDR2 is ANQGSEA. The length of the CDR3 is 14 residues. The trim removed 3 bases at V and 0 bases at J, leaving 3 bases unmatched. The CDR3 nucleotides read TGCAGCGTTGAGGGGGGACAGGTGAACACTGAAGCTTTCTTT. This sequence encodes CSVEGGQVNTEAFF.

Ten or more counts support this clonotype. DNA for the CDR3: TGCAGTGCTGTGAGCGGGGGGGCCTTTGAGACCCAGTACTTC. Protein: CSAVSGGAFETQYF. This chain links TRBV20-1 with TRBJ2-5; 10 nucleotides line up with TRBD2. This CDR3 region has 14 residues. Germline CDR1 is DFQATT and CDR2 is SNEGSKA (reference sequence). The trim removed 5 bases at V and 5 bases at J, leaving 8 bases unmatched.

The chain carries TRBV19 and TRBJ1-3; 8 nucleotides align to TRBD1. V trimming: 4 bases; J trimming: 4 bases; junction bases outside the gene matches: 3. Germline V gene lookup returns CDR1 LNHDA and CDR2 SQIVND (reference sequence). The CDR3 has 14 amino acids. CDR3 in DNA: TGTGCCAGTAGTAGACAGGGGCTCGGAAACACCATATATTTT. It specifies CASSRQGLGNTIYF.

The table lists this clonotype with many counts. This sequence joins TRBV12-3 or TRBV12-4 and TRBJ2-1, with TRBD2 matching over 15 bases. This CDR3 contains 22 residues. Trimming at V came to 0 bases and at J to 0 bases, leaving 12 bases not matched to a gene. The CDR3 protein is CASSLALGTSGGTKVSYNEQFF. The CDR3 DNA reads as TGTGCCAGCAGTTTAGCGCTTGGGACTAGCGGGGGGACGAAGGTCTCCTACAATGAGCAGTTCTTC.

As DNA, the CDR3 is TGCAGCGTCGATACCGACAGGGGTAACTATGGCTACACCTTC. It encodes CSVDTDRGNYGYTF. V is TRBV29-1 and J is TRBJ1-2, with 8 bases identical to TRBD1. From germline, CDR1 is SQVTM and CDR2 ANQGSEA. The CDR3 runs 14 residues. Trimming at V came to 6 bases and at J to 1 base, leaving 7 bases not matched to a gene.

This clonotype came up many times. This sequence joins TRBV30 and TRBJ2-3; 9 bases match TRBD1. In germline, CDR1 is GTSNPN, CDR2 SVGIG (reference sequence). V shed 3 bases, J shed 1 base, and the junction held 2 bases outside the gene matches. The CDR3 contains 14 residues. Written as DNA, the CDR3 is TGTGCCTGGAGCTGGACAGGGGGCACAGATACGCAGTATTTT. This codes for CAWSWTGGTDTQYF.